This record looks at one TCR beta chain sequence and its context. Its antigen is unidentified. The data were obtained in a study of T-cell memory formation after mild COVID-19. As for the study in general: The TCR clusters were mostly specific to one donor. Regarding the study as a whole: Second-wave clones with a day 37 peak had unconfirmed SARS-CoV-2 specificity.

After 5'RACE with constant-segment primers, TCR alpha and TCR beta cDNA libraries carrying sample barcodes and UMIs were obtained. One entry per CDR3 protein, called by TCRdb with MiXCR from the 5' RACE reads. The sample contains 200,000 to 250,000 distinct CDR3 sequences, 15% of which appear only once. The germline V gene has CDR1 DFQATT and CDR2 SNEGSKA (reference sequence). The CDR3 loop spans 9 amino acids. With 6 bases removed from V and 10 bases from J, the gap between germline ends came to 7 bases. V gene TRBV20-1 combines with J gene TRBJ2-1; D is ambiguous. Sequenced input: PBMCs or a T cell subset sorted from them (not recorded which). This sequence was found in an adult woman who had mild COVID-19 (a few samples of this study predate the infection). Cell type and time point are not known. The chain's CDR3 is CSAPEEQFF. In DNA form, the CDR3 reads TGCAGTGCCCCAGAAGAGCAGTTCTTC.